These T cell receptor beta chains were read from a single sample in a study of human T cells and chemical hapten exposure. TCRdb re-analysed the RACE reads in MiXCR, keeping a single row per CDR3 protein. This table holds some 170,000 distinct CDR3 sequences, about 30% found once. Sequenced here: whole blood, sampled in connection with sensitization to the hapten diphenylcyclopropenone (DPC). The receptors come from a woman aged 18-35 years with alopecia areata. Some clones in this sample may be carry-over from other donors' samples. Both conserved end residues are part of each CDR3. The order of the fields is V gene, CDR3 length, J gene, CDR3 protein.

TRBV7-2	17	TRBJ2-7	CASSLGDRTEKIYEQYF
TRBV5-6	16	TRBJ2-4	CASSPWTGGAKNIQYF
TRBV9	13	TRBJ1-2	CASRGDSPYGYTF
TRBV12-3/TRBV12-4	13	TRBJ2-1	CASSLKGDNEQFF
TRBV5-1	13	TRBJ2-7	CASSSVFSYEQYF
TRBV12-3/TRBV12-4	18	TRBJ1-1	CASSLGGGAGGHNTEAFF
TRBV7-3	15	TRBJ2-2	CASSPWGGDTGELFF
TRBV7-2	18	TRBJ2-1	CASSLVGTSGRIFNEQFF
TRBV27	14	TRBJ1-1	CASSLRGTDTEAFF
TRBV4-3	15	TRBJ1-1	CASSAFNTGTAEAFF
TRBV12-3/TRBV12-4	12	TRBJ2-7	CASSSLNYEQYF
TRBV5-5	16	TRBJ2-1	CASSKPGQGVSDEQFF
TRBV5-1	14	TRBJ2-1	CASSPGTSHNEQFF
TRBV7-9	15	TRBJ2-7	CASSLALGVSYEQYF
TRBV4-2	16	TRBJ2-5	CASSQETSGGEETQYF
TRBV9	15	TRBJ2-7	CASSATGSEAYEQYF
TRBV25-1	12	TRBJ1-2	CASSDPGGGYTF
TRBV29-1	15	TRBJ1-4	CSVGPQTGTNEKLFF
TRBV5-1	14	TRBJ1-1	CASSLRTVNTEAFF
TRBV4-1	13	TRBJ1-1	CASSQRQGTEAFF
TRBV20-1	15	TRBJ1-1	CSARAEGAGDTEAFF
TRBV4-1	15	TRBJ2-1	CASSQEIFSYNEQFF
TRBV16	13	TRBJ1-1	CASSQSTDTEAFF
TRBV7-2	21	TRBJ2-1	CASSFPGAGEGAGAGYNEQFF
TRBV4-2	15	TRBJ1-2	CASSQDLLQVYGYTF